Listed here are 14 T cell receptor beta chains from one sample, sequenced in a study of vaccination and CD4 T cells after COVID-19. Their target antigens are unknown. Indicated treatment: roughly ten-day PBMC culture with coronavirus spike peptide pools or control peptides (ViraFEST assay). Prior to the COVID-19 pandemic (2011-2018), the unexposed donor's CD4+ T cells were collected. Sequencing of cultured CD4+ T cell DNA used the Oncomine TCR Beta short-read assay. MiXCR, run by TCRdb on the PCR reads, gives a single entry per CDR3 protein. The repertoire holds over 5,000 distinct CDR3 sequences, with 62% as singletons. The sequenced sample was CD4+ T cells from blood, cultured in vitro. The receptors derive from a human donor in good health.

The CDR3 here is CASSLGQGEIYGYTF. CDR3 in DNA: TGTGCCAGCAGTTTAGGGCAGGGGGAGATCTACGGCTACACCTTC. The V and J genes are TRBV27 and TRBJ1-2; the match to TRBD1 covers 7 bases. Germline CDR1 reads MNHEY; CDR2 reads SMNVEV (reference sequence). There are 15 residues in the CDR3. J gave up 8 bases and V 2 bases, and 11 bases lay outside the gene matches.

The count of this clonotype is one. The genes are TRBV12-3 or TRBV12-4 and TRBJ2-7; TRBD2 agrees at 13 bases. The V gene end was trimmed by 5 bases and the J gene end by 6 bases; junction bases not matched to a gene: 4. The CDR3 length is 14 residues. CDR3 bases: TGTGCCAGCAGTCTTACTAGCGGGGGGGCCGAGCAGTACTTC. Protein sequence: CASSLTSGGAEQYF.

This clonotype turned up a few times. V is TRBV7-2 and J is TRBJ1-2; tentatively, D is TRBD1 (5 bases). V was cut by 1 base and J by 3 bases, with 9 bases left in between. Germline assignment: CDR1 SGHTA and CDR2 FQGNSA. The CDR3 is made up of 14 amino acids. CDR3 DNA: TGTGCCAGCAGCTTAGATTCGGGGGACTATGGCTACACCTTC. It codes for CASSLDSGDYGYTF. The entire variable domain, with the rest obtained from reference TRBV7-2 and TRBJ1-2, is as follows: GAGVSQSPSNKVTEKGKDVELRCDPISGHTALYWYRQSLGQGLEFLIYFQGNSAPDKSGLPSDRFSAERTGGSVSTLTIQRTQQEDSAVYLCASSLDSGDYGYTFGSGTRLTVV.

V and J are TRBV6-5 and TRBJ2-7, with TRBD2 as a possible D gene (6 bases). The germline gives CDR1 MNHEY, CDR2 SVGAGI. The CDR3 runs to 18 residues. V was clipped by 2 bases and J by 3 bases, with 23 bases between them. This CDR3 is CASSYQSPRGLNDYEQYF. In DNA form, the CDR3 reads TGTGCCAGCAGTTACCAGAGCCCCCGGGGACTCAATGACTACGAGCAGTACTTC.

The CDR3 reads CASRTSGGANEKLFF. In nucleotides, the CDR3 is TGTGCCAGCAGGACGAGTGGTGGGGCTAATGAAAAACTGTTTTTT. The chain couples TRBV28 to TRBJ1-4; D is unclear. There are 15 residues in the CDR3. Per the germline V gene, CDR1 is MDHEN and CDR2 is SYDVKM. V was clipped by 6 bases and J by 3 bases, with 14 bases between them.

This CDR3 reads CATSDTGLYGYTF. The CDR3 DNA is TGTGCCACCAGTGACACGGGACTCTATGGCTACACCTTC. The chain carries TRBV24-1 and TRBJ1-2, with TRBD1 as a possible D gene (5 bases). The germline V and J ends were trimmed by 4 bases and 4 bases, with 9 bases remaining between them. The CDR3 runs to 13 residues. Per the germline V gene, CDR1 is KGHDR and CDR2 is SFDVKD.

This clonotype was found a few times. This chain connects TRBV19 to TRBJ2-2; TRBD2 might be the D (5 bases). Looked up from germline, CDR1 is LNHDA and CDR2 is SQIVND (reference sequence). Trimming took 6 bases from V and 1 from J, leaving 15 bases between them. The CDR3 covers 16 residues. This CDR3 reads CASRPAGIVNTGELFF. CDR3 nucleotide sequence: TGTGCCAGTAGACCGGCCGGGATCGTGAACACCGGGGAGCTGTTTTTT.

The rearrangement uses TRBV20-1 and TRBJ2-2, with 8 bases aligning to TRBD2. Germline V gives CDR1 DFQATT, CDR2 SNEGSKA (reference sequence). The CDR3 runs to 16 residues. V was pared by 0 bases and J by 0 bases, with 3 bases of the junction left unmatched. CDR3 amino acids: CSARDWGLANTGELFF. CDR3 DNA sequence: TGCAGTGCTAGAGATTGGGGACTAGCGAACACCGGGGAGCTGTTTTTT.

Only one count was recorded for this clonotype. V and J are TRBV7-2 and TRBJ2-7; D is unclear. In germline, CDR1 is SGHTA, CDR2 FQGNSA. The CDR3 length is 11 residues. V was clipped by 4 bases and J by 2 bases, with 3 bases between them. The CDR3 reads CASSWTYEQYF. Here the CDR3 DNA reads TGTGCCAGCAGCTGGACCTACGAGCAGTACTTC.

The CDR3: CASSPDSGTAKTQHF. As DNA, the CDR3 is TGTGCCAGCAGTCCAGACAGCGGGACAGCTAAGACCCAGCATTTT. This rearrangement joins TRBV27 to TRBJ1-5; 7 bases map to TRBD1. With 5 bases clipped from V and 11 bases from J, the junction kept 15 bases outside the gene matches. CDR3 size: 15 residues. Germline CDR1 MNHEY, CDR2 SMNVEV (reference sequence).

The V call is TRBV11-3, the J call TRBJ2-3, with D maybe TRBD1 (6 bases). The CDR3 spans 12 residues. The ends were cut back, 5 bases at V and 6 bases at J, with 9 bases in the middle. The germline V gene encodes CDR1 SGHNT and CDR2 YENEEA. CDR3 in DNA: TGTGCCAGCAGCGCAGGGGCCGATACGCAGTATTTT. Protein sequence: CASSAGADTQYF.

J is TRBJ2-3 and V is TRBV10-3; 11 positions match TRBD2. V lost 6 bases and J lost 6; bases outside the gene matches: 2. The CDR3 contains 13 residues. CDR1 and CDR2 (germline): ENHRY, SYGVKD. CDR3 region: CAIRASGGDTQYF. The CDR3 bases are TGTGCCATCAGGGCTAGCGGGGGGGATACGCAGTATTTT.

The V call is TRBV7-2, the J call TRBJ1-2, with D possibly TRBD1 on 6 matching bases. The ends were cut back, 5 bases at V and 7 bases at J, with 20 bases in the middle. The CDR3 totals 15 residues. Germline CDR1 and CDR2: SGHTA and FQGNSA. In nucleotides, the CDR3 is TGTGCCAGCAGCAATACAATAGGGGGGGTGGGTGGCTACACCTTC. This translates into CASSNTIGGVGGYTF.

The V call is TRBV28, the J call TRBJ1-5; D unresolved. Germline V gene sequence: CDR1 MDHEN, CDR2 SYDVKM. The V end was cut by 6 bases, the J end by 7 bases, with 16 bases between. The CDR3 loop spans 14 amino acids. The CDR3: CASRVGGGEQPQHF. Written as DNA, the CDR3 is TGTGCCAGCAGAGTGGGAGGAGGTGAGCAGCCCCAGCATTTT.